The 25 T cell receptor beta chains below all came from one sample that was sequenced in a study of shared clonotypes between healthy human individuals (TCRdb year 2020). Library creation used the immunoSEQ multiplex PCR assay. TCRdb mirrors the immuneACCESS table, restricted to in-frame sequences. Some clones are absent from its copies; in checked studies, under half trace to an unresolved V gene, and the reason for the others is unknown. This sample gives roughly 510,000 clones in total; roughly 79% of them show up just once. Roughly an eighth of the sample belongs to the ten largest clones. Sample: PBMCs. Receptors originate from a woman aged 40 to 50 in good health. Some clones in this sample may be carry-over from other donors' samples.

The gene calls are TRBV30 and TRBJ2-5, with 8 bases aligning to TRBD2. Germline V gene sequence: CDR1 GTSNPN, CDR2 SVGIG (reference sequence). J lost 4 bases, V lost 7 bases, and 17 bases had no gene match. The CDR3 runs 16 residues. The CDR3 DNA follows: TGTGCCTTGGACGGGAGGGGGACGGTCGGGCGAGAGACCCAGTACTTC. This gives the protein CALDGRGTVGRETQYF.

The chain is built from TRBV14 and TRBJ2-3; D uncertain. Trimming took 1 base from V and 4 from J, leaving 6 bases between them. Germline V gives CDR1 SGHDN, CDR2 FVKESK. There are 13 residues in the CDR3. CDR3: CASSQAGADTQYF. The CDR3 region has the DNA TGTGCCAGCAGCCAAGCTGGCGCAGATACGCAGTATTTT. Using reference TRBV14 and TRBJ2-3 for the parts outside the CDR3, the full variable domain is EAGVTQFPSHSVIEKGQTVTLRCDPISGHDNLYWYRRVMGKEIKFLLHFVKESKQDESGMPNNRFLAERTGGTYSTLKVQPAELEDSGVYFCASSQAGADTQYFGPGTRLTVL.

The chain combines TRBV7-7 with TRBJ2-3; 7 nucleotides line up with TRBD2. There are 16 residues in the CDR3. With V trimmed by 3 bases and J by 0 bases, 6 bases remained unmatched. Per germline, CDR1 SSHAT and CDR2 FNYEAQ (reference sequence). The DNA of the CDR3 is TGTGCCAGCAGCTTCCCTGAGCGGGGAAGCACAGATACGCAGTATTTT. It encodes CASSFPERGSTDTQYF.

The chain joins TRBV7-2 to TRBJ1-2, with no clear D. The length of the CDR3 is 13 residues. Germline CDR1 and CDR2: SGHTA and FQGNSA. V was clipped by 0 bases and J by 5 bases, with 7 bases between them. The chain's CDR3 is CASSLAGEYGYTF. The CDR3, as DNA: TGTGCCAGCAGCTTAGCAGGAGAGTATGGCTACACCTTC.

The chain has TRBV7-3 and TRBJ1-1, with a possible D match to TRBD1 (6 bases). CDR3 length equals 14 residues. The V end was cut by 5 bases, the J end by 10 bases, with 20 bases between. CDR1 SGHTA and CDR2 FQGTGA come from the germline V gene. The CDR3 sequence: CASSALTGPHIAFF. The CDR3 DNA reads TGTGCCAGCAGCGCCTTAACAGGGCCCCACATAGCTTTCTTT.

This clone occurred a few times. The J gene is TRBJ2-6, the V gene TRBV11-2; the D call may be TRBD1 or TRBD2 (5 bases each). The CDR3 runs 16 residues. Deletions cut 4 bases from V and 0 bases from J, with 10 bases between. Germline lookup yields CDR1 SGHAT and CDR2 FQNNGV. The chain's CDR3 is CASSSGRNSGANVLTF. CDR3 DNA sequence: TGTGCCAGCAGCTCGGGACGGAACTCTGGGGCCAACGTCCTGACTTTC. The full variable domain, with the rest looked up from reference TRBV11-2 and TRBJ2-6, is EAGVAQSPRYKIIEKRQSVAFWCNPISGHATLYWYQQILGQGPKLLIQFQNNGVVDDSQLPKDRFSAERLKGVDSTLKIQPAKLEDSAVYLCASSSGRNSGANVLTFGAGSRLTVL.

The J gene is TRBJ1-3, the V gene TRBV7-9; TRBD1 is a possible D gene (6 bases). The CDR3 runs 14 residues. Germline V gene data show CDR1 as SEHNR and CDR2 as FQNEAQ (reference sequence). V gave up 2 bases and J gave up 2 bases, with 7 bases separating them. The CDR3 nucleotides read TGTGCCAGCAGCTTACAGGGGACTGGAAACACCATATATTTT. Residues: CASSLQGTGNTIYF.

This chain links TRBV19 with TRBJ2-7; D might be TRBD1 (6 bases). This CDR3 has 16 residues. Trimming shortened V by 3 bases and J by 2 bases, and 17 bases separated the two germline ends. Germline CDR1 reads LNHDA; CDR2 reads SQIVND (reference sequence). CDR3 coding DNA: TGTGCCAGTAGTATGGGCCAACAGGGATTCGCCTACGAGCAGTACTTC. This gives the protein CASSMGQQGFAYEQYF.

The rearrangement uses TRBV18 and TRBJ1-1; D possibly corresponds to TRBD1 (5 bases). The CDR3 is 16 amino acids. CDR1 and CDR2 from the germline V gene are KGHSH and LQKENI. Trimming stripped 2 bases from V and 2 bases from J, with 15 bases between. CDR3 amino acids: CASSPNIQGLNTEAFF. CDR3 in DNA: TGTGCCAGCTCACCAAATATTCAGGGCCTAAACACTGAAGCTTTCTTT.

The CDR3 DNA is TGCAGCGCGGATCCGACAGGGAGGGCGCAGTTCTTC. It yields the protein CSADPTGRAQFF. The V gene is TRBV29-1, the J gene TRBJ2-1; D tentatively fits TRBD1 or TRBD2 (7 bases each). CDR3 length: 12 residues. Germline V gives CDR1 SQVTM, CDR2 ANQGSEA. Trimming left V 7 bases short and J 12 bases short, with 19 bases between.

V usage is TRBV9 and J usage is TRBJ2-1; D unclear. Between the trimmed V and J ends, which lost 6 bases and 6 bases, there was a span of 10 bases. CDR3 length: 12 residues. CDR1 and CDR2 (germline): SGDLS, YYNGEE. CDR3 nucleotides: TGTGCCAGCACCGGAAAGGGCAATGAGCAGTTCTTC. This gives the protein CASTGKGNEQFF.

V is TRBV4-1 and J is TRBJ2-7; 7 bases align to TRBD2. The V gene end was trimmed by 0 bases and the J gene end by 1 base; junction bases not matched to a gene: 3. The CDR3 covers 15 residues. The germline CDR1 and CDR2 sequences are MGHRA and YSYEKL. Written as DNA, the CDR3 is TGCGCCAGCAGCCAAGAGGGGGGGGTATCCTACGAGCAGTACTTC. Amino acid sequence: CASSQEGGVSYEQYF.

This clone was observed many times. The gene calls are TRBV5-1 and TRBJ1-2; 8 nucleotides agree with TRBD1. In germline, CDR1 is SGHRS, CDR2 YFSETQ. V shed 0 bases and J 9 bases; nucleotides not matched to a gene: 7. The length of the CDR3 is 14 residues. CDR3 loop: CASSLEGTGPRYTF. The CDR3 DNA reads TGCGCCAGCAGCTTGGAGGGGACAGGTCCTCGCTACACCTTC.

The chain uses TRBV19 and TRBJ1-5; perhaps TRBD1 as D (5 bases). The CDR3 has 14 residues. Germline CDR1 and CDR2: LNHDA and SQIVND (reference sequence). Trimming removed 8 bases from V and 4 bases from J, with 15 bases in between. The DNA of the CDR3 is TGTGCCAGTTTAGGACACCGCGATAATCAGCCCCAGCATTTT. Its protein is CASLGHRDNQPQHF.

The genes are TRBV7-2 and TRBJ1-2; D is perhaps TRBD1 (5 bases). This CDR3 is built from 15 residues. Germline CDR1 is SGHTA and CDR2 is FQGNSA. Trimming left V 3 bases short and J 5 bases short, with 16 bases between. The CDR3 coding sequence is TGTGCCAGCAGCTTTTCTGGGGCGGAAGTTTATGGCTACACCTTC. The encoded protein is CASSFSGAEVYGYTF. The full variable domain, its missing parts supplied by reference TRBV7-2 and TRBJ1-2, is GAGVSQSPSNKVTEKGKDVELRCDPISGHTALYWYRQSLGQGLEFLIYFQGNSAPDKSGLPSDRFSAERTGGSVSTLTIQRTQQEDSAVYLCASSFSGAEVYGYTFGSGTRLTVV.

The CDR3, as DNA: TGCGCCAGCAGCCTACGGGAGGGCCCGTTCGAGCAGTACTTC. Translation gives CASSLREGPFEQYF. This chain joins TRBV5-1 and TRBJ2-7; 8 bases match TRBD2. After removal of 4 bases from V and 6 bases from J, the junction contained 9 bases not matched to a gene. This CDR3 has 14 residues. CDR1 is SGHRS, CDR2 YFSETQ, per germline.

This chain links TRBV4-1 with TRBJ2-6; D not certain. CDR1 MGHRA and CDR2 YSYEKL come from the germline V gene. The CDR3 consists of 17 residues. V was cut by 3 bases and J by 0 bases, with 12 bases left in between. The DNA for the CDR3 is TGCGCCAGCAGCCATAGTAGGACGGACTCTGGGGCCAACGTCCTGACTTTC. It codes for CASSHSRTDSGANVLTF.

The CDR3 protein is CASSGLGDTEAFF. CDR3 in DNA: TGTGCCAGCAGCGGGTTAGGGGACACTGAAGCTTTCTTT. The rearrangement links TRBV9 to TRBJ1-1, with TRBD1 as a possible D gene (5 bases). The CDR3 length is 13 residues. The V end lost 3 bases, the J end lost 3 bases, and 9 bases lay between the germline ends. Germline V lookup: CDR1 SGDLS, CDR2 YYNGEE.

The chain carries TRBV15 and TRBJ2-3; perhaps TRBD2 as D (5 bases). This CDR3 is built from 12 residues. V was clipped by 3 bases and J by 6 bases, with 7 bases between them. From germline, CDR1 is LNHNV and CDR2 YYDKDF (reference sequence). The DNA for the CDR3 is TGTGCCACCAGCAGGAGGGCGGATACGCAGTATTTT. It is translated as CATSRRADTQYF.

This clone has a single count. The chain is built from TRBV5-1 and TRBJ2-5; D gene uncertain. CDR1 is SGHRS and CDR2 is YFSETQ in the germline V gene. This CDR3 has 13 residues. V was clipped by 5 bases and J by 1 base, with 9 bases between them. The CDR3 sequence: CASRLTPQETQYF. The CDR3 region has the DNA TGCGCCAGCAGACTAACACCCCAAGAGACCCAGTACTTC.

This clone was counted once. The chain couples TRBV27 to TRBJ2-1; weak D call: TRBD2 (6 bases). Trimming removed 6 bases at V and 4 bases at J, with 25 bases between. In germline, CDR1 is MNHEY, CDR2 SMNVEV (reference sequence). This CDR3 is built from 18 residues. In DNA form, the CDR3 reads TGTGCCAGCAGACACATCCGGGACTCCAAGGGGATGTACAATGAGCAGTTCTTC. This sequence encodes CASRHIRDSKGMYNEQFF.

This chain connects TRBV2 to TRBJ2-3; 12 nucleotides agree with TRBD2. The CDR3 runs to 14 residues. V dropped 5 bases and J dropped 4; count of bases not matched to a gene: 1. Per the germline V gene, CDR1 is SNHLY and CDR2 is FYNNEI. CDR3 sequence: CASSWTSGADTQYF. CDR3 DNA sequence: TGTGCCAGCAGTTGGACTAGCGGGGCAGATACGCAGTATTTT.

The chain links TRBV7-9 to TRBJ1-2; 9 bases agree with TRBD1. CDR3 length: 15 amino acids. Germline trimming cut 5 bases from V and 7 bases from J; bases unmatched to any gene: 11. The V gene's germline CDR1 is SEHNR and CDR2 FQNEAQ (reference sequence). CDR3 residues: CASSDLDRGRSGYTF. CDR3 bases: TGTGCCAGCAGCGATTTAGACAGGGGGAGGAGTGGCTACACCTTC.

At least ten counts were recorded for this clone. Additional DNA sequences in this sample encode the identical CDR3. The chain employs TRBV18 and TRBJ2-5, with D perhaps matching TRBD2 (6 bases). The CDR3 has 14 amino acids. From germline, CDR1 is KGHSH and CDR2 LQKENI. V dropped 6 bases and J dropped 4 bases, with 15 bases sitting between them. DNA for the CDR3: TGTGCCAGCTCTGACAGCGTGGGGGGAGAGACCCAGTACTTC. Amino acid sequence: CASSDSVGGETQYF.

The rearrangement joins TRBV9 to TRBJ2-3; D may be TRBD1 or TRBD2 (5 bases each). Germline V CDR1 and CDR2: SGDLS, YYNGEE. V lost 4 bases to trimming and J lost 2 bases, with 11 bases between them. This CDR3 contains 14 residues. As DNA, the CDR3 is TGTGCCAGCAGCCCTGGGGGATTCACAGATACGCAGTATTTT. Translation gives CASSPGGFTDTQYF. The entire variable domain, with the rest obtained from reference TRBV9 and TRBJ2-3, is as follows: DSGVTQTPKHLITATGQRVTLRCSPRSGDLSVYWYQQSLDQGLQFLIQYYNGEERAKGNILERFSAQQFPDLHSELNLSSLELGDSALYFCASSPGGFTDTQYFGPGTRLTVL.